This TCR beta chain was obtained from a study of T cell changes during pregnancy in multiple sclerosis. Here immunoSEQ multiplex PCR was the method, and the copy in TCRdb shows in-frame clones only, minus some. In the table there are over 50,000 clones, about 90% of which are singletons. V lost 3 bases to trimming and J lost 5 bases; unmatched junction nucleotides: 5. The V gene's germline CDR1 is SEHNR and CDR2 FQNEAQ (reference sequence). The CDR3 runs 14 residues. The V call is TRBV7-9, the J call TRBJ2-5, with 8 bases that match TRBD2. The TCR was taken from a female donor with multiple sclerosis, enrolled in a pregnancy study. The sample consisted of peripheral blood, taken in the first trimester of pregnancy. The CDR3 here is CASSFPGGMETQYF. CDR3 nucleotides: TGTGCCAGCAGCTTCCCGGGAGGGATGGAGACCCAGTACTTC.